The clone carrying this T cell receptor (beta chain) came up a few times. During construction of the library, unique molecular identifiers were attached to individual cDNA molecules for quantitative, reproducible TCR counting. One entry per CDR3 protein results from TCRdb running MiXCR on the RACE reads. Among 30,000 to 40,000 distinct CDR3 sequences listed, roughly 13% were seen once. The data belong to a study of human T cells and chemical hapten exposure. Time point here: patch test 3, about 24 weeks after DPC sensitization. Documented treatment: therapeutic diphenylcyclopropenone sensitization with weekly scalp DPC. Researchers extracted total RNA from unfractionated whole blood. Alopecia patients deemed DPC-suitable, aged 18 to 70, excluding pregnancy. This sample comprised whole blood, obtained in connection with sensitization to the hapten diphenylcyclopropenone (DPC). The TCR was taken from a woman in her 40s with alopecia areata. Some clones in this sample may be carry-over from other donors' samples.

In nucleotides, the CDR3 is TGTGCCAGCAGAGAGGCGTGGATCAATGAGCAGTTCTTC. Its protein is CASREAWINEQFF. The rearrangement uses TRBV2 and TRBJ2-1; D unresolved. CDR1 is SNHLY, CDR2 FYNNEI, per germline. Between the trimmed V and J ends, which lost 6 bases and 6 bases, there was a span of 12 bases. This CDR3 has 13 amino acids.